Listed below are T cell receptor beta chains from one sample, sequenced in a study of tumor-infiltrating lymphocytes in primary liver carcinoma. Via MiXCR, TCRdb re-called the multiplex PCR reads, giving one row per CDR3 protein. Found here are under 130,000 distinct CDR3 sequences, roughly four fifths of them singletons; the top ten hold approximately 21%. Sequencing was performed on liver tumor tissue from sampling region 3. These receptors all stem from a middle-aged man with primary liver carcinoma and hepatitis B virus infection. The CDR3 runs from the conserved cysteine through the conserved F or W. Fields, in order: D gene, V gene, clone size, J gene, CDR3 DNA, CDR3 protein. A D gene is named only where the DNA matches it firmly. The size entry is marked missing in some rows and otherwise reads once, few, many or a size class.

>NA|TRBV6-5|NA|TRBJ1-2
TGTGTCAGCGGTTACTCGTTGCGGGGAACCTATGGCTACACCTTC
CVSGYSLRGTYGYTF
>NA|TRBV28|NA|TRBJ1-1
TGTGCTAGCAGTTTAAGAGATGGACGAAACACTGAAGCTTTCTTT
CASSLRDGRNTEAFF
>NA|TRBV11-1|NA|TRBJ2-3
TGTGCCAGCAGCTCTTGGGAAAGCTCTGTTGGAGCCCACACAGATACGCAGTATTTT
CASSSWESSVGAHTDTQYF
>TRBD1|TRBV4-2|NA|TRBJ1-3
TGTGCCAGCAGCCATGAAGGCTTGACAGGGGATCGTACTTCCTCTGGAAACACCATATATTTT
CASSHEGLTGDRTSSGNTIYF
>TRBD2|TRBV5-6|once|TRBJ2-1
TGTGCCAGCAGCCAGATCCTAGCGGGATGGATAGACGATGATCAGTTCTTC
CASSQILAGWIDDDQFF
>TRBD2|TRBV6-1|NA|TRBJ2-1
TGTGCCGGCAGTACAGGGACTAGCGGACAATGGGAGCAGTTCTTC
CAGSTGTSGQWEQFF
>NA|TRBV12-3/TRBV12-4|NA|TRBJ2-4
TGTGCCAGCAGTTTAGCTGAGGGATTTAGAAGCATTCAGTATTTC
CASSLAEGFRSIQYF
>TRBD1|TRBV5-1|NA|TRBJ1-6
TGCGCCAGCAGTGACAGCATGACAGGGCATAATTCACCCCTCCACTTT
CASSDSMTGHNSPLHF
>TRBD1|TRBV11-3|medium-sized|TRBJ2-2
TGTGCCAGCAGCTTAGCGACAGGGGGCACCGGGGAGCTGTTTTTT
CASSLATGGTGELFF
>NA|TRBV1|NA|TRBJ2-5
TGTACCAGCAGTCACGACATACAAAAGACCCAGTACTTC
CTSSHDIQKTQYF
>NA|TRBV11-2|NA|TRBJ2-5
TGTACCAGCAGCTTAAGACTAGTGGGTGACTCGAGCGAGAACCAGTACTTC
CTSSLRLVGDSSENQYF
>NA|TRBV5-1|many|TRBJ2-3
TGCGCCAGCCTGGATAGCACAGATACGCAGTATTTT
CASLDSTDTQYF
>NA|TRBV6-2/TRBV6-3|once|TRBJ1-1
TGTGCCAGCAGCTACCAGATGGGTAGGACTGAAGCTTTCTTT
CASSYQMGRTEAFF
>NA|TRBV11-2|NA|TRBJ2-5
TGTGCCAGCAGCCCGGTCAGCCCCAGGGGTGACCAGTACTTC
CASSPVSPRGDQYF
>NA|TRBV5-4|NA|TRBJ2-5
TGTGCCATTAGCTTGGATATGCGAGAGACCCAGTATTTC
CAISLDMRETQYF
>NA|TRBV20-1|NA|TRBJ1-1
TGCAGTACTCGAGGGGGGACGGGTGTCGGCACTGAAGCTTTCTTT
CSTRGGTGVGTEAFF
>NA|TRBV29-1|NA|TRBJ1-1
TGCGACCTTATCGAGAACACTGAAGCTTTCTTT
CDLIENTEAFF
>NA|TRBV29-1|NA|TRBJ1-2
TGCAGCGTTGATAGCTCAGGGACTAATAGGAACTATGGCCACACCTTC
CSVDSSGTNRNYGHTF
>NA|TRBV29-1|NA|TRBJ2-3
TGCAGCGTTGAGAAACCGGGAGTGAGTACAGATACGCAGTATTTT
CSVEKPGVSTDTQYF
>NA|TRBV6-1|NA|TRBJ1-5
TGTGCCAGCAGGATTGGGACAAGTAACCAGCCCCAGCATTTT
CASRIGTSNQPQHF
>NA|TRBV9|NA|TRBJ2-1
TGTACCAGCAGCGTAGGGTACAATGAGCAGTTCTTC
CTSSVGYNEQFF
>TRBD2|TRBV11-2|NA|TRBJ2-7
TGTGCCAGCAGTTTGAGGGAGGGGAGGACTAGCGGGCTCAGTTACTACGAGCAGTACTTC
CASSLREGRTSGLSYYEQYF
>NA|TRBV7-8|NA|TRBJ2-3
TGTGCCAGCAGCACCGTATGGTACGAGGGTACGCAGTATTTT
CASSTVWYEGTQYF
>TRBD2|TRBV6-4|NA|TRBJ2-3
TGTGCGAGCAGTGACTCACAGAGCGGGGGCACAGATACGCAGTATTTT
CASSDSQSGGTDTQYF
>NA|TRBV11-2|NA|TRBJ2-3
TGTGCCAGCAGCCCCTCTGGAGATGCGCAGTATTTT
CASSPSGDAQYF
>NA|TRBV6-1|NA|TRBJ1-5
TGTGCAATCCACGTGGAGCAGTTTAGCAATCAGCCCCAACATTTT
CAIHVEQFSNQPQHF
>NA|TRBV4-2|NA|TRBJ2-6
TGTGCCATCAGACCGGGGACGGCTGTGGCCAACGTCCTGACTTTC
CAIRPGTAVANVLTF
>NA|TRBV12-3/TRBV12-4|NA|TRBJ2-2
TGTGTCAGCAGTTTGGACGGGGAGCCCGGGGAGCTGTTTTTT
CVSSLDGEPGELFF
>NA|TRBV6-2/TRBV6-3|NA|TRBJ1-2
TGTGCCAGCAGCCCAACAGACCATGGCTACACCTTC
CASSPTDHGYTF
>TRBD2|TRBV29-1|once|TRBJ2-2
TGCAGTGTTAGTCGTCCGGGAGGTGGCACCGGGGAGCTGTTTTTT
CSVSRPGGGTGELFF
>NA|TRBV28|NA|TRBJ2-7
TGTGCCAGCTCCCACCAAAGCAGAGGACTCTGCGAGCAGTACTTC
CASSHQSRGLCEQYF
>TRBD1|TRBV6-2/TRBV6-3|NA|TRBJ2-7
TGTGTCAGCAGCCTCCGGGACAGTGCCTACGAGCAGTACTTC
CVSSLRDSAYEQYF
>NA|TRBV28|medium-sized|TRBJ2-7
TGTGCCAGCAGTTTACAGGGGCCCGTGGGGCAGTACTTC
CASSLQGPVGQYF
>NA|TRBV5-1|once|TRBJ2-1
TGCACCAGCAACACGGACCGGGGGGCTCACGAGTTCTTC
CTSNTDRGAHEFF
>NA|TRBV5-1|NA|TRBJ1-3
TGCGCCAACAGCCTTGGATCTGGAAACACCATATATTTT
CANSLGSGNTIYF
>NA|TRBV7-9|many|TRBJ2-2
TGTGCCAGCACCTCCCCAGGGACAACCAAGAACACCGGGGAGCTGTTTTTT
CASTSPGTTKNTGELFF
>TRBD1|TRBV12-3/TRBV12-4|NA|TRBJ2-5
TGTGTCAACAGGGGTGGCTCGGAGACCCAGTACTTC
CVNRGGSETQYF
>TRBD1|TRBV6-6|NA|TRBJ1-3
TGTGCCAGCAGTCTGCCAGGGGGCAACGGAAACACCATATTTTTT
CASSLPGGNGNTIFF
>NA|TRBV12-3/TRBV12-4|NA|TRBJ1-1
TGTGCCAGCAGTTTAGGGCTAATGTACACTGAAGCTTTCTTT
CASSLGLMYTEAFF
>NA|TRBV7-8|NA|TRBJ2-3
TGTGCCAACAGCCCACTACTAGAAAGCACAGATACGCAGTATTTT
CANSPLLESTDTQYF
>NA|TRBV11-1|once|TRBJ2-3
TGTGCCAGCAGCCCTGGGGGAAGCTCTGTTGGAGTCTGCACAGATACACAGTATTTT
CASSPGGSSVGVCTDTQYF
>NA|TRBV19|NA|TRBJ1-5
TGTGCCAGTAGCCGGGACCGCAATCAGCCTCAGCAATTT
CASSRDRNQPQQF
>TRBD2|TRBV30|once|TRBJ2-1
TGTGCCTGGAGTGCCGGACTAGTGGGAGTGGGAAGGGAGCAGTTCTTC
CAWSAGLVGVGREQFF
>TRBD2|TRBV28|NA|TRBJ2-1
TGTGCCAGCAGTTTGCGGGAGAACTCCTACAATGAGCAATTCTTC
CASSLRENSYNEQFF
>NA|TRBV16|NA|TRBJ1-5
TGTGCCAGCAGCCAGGGAAAGGGTCAGCCCCAGCGTTTT
CASSQGKGQPQRF
>TRBD1|TRBV7-7|many|TRBJ2-1
TGTGCTAGCAGCCGTGGGACAGGGACCAGCAATGAGCAGTTCTTC
CASSRGTGTSNEQFF
>TRBD2|TRBV5-5|NA|TRBJ2-5
TGTGCCAGCAGCTCGAAGACTAGCTGGGAGACCCAATACTTC
CASSSKTSWETQYF
>NA|TRBV29-1|NA|TRBJ2-5
TGCAGCGTTGGAGGGACGGAACCCTTTGAGACCCAGTACTTC
CSVGGTEPFETQYF
>TRBD1|TRBV19|NA|TRBJ1-2
TGTGCCAGTAGCGTTACCAGGACAGGAGGTGGCTACACCTTC
CASSVTRTGGGYTF
>TRBD1|TRBV6-2/TRBV6-3|NA|TRBJ2-2
TGTGCTAGCAGTCCGGGGGACAGGGGCGCCGGGGAGATGTTTTTT
CASSPGDRGAGEMFF
>TRBD2|TRBV6-5|NA|TRBJ2-3
TGTGCCAGCAACGCTGGACTAGCGGGAACATATACGCAGTATTTT
CASNAGLAGTYTQYF
>NA|TRBV12-3/TRBV12-4|NA|TRBJ2-1
TGTGCCAGCCAAAGCGAGCCGCATTACCGCGAGCAGTTCTTC
CASQSEPHYREQFF